Below are 24 T cell receptor beta chains sequenced from a single sample in a study of cytomegalovirus exposure and HLA in healthy donors. Both 60 Vbeta primers and 13 Jbeta primers went into the PCR. This table comes from immunoSEQ multiplex PCR, and its TCRdb copy is limited to in-frame clones, with some not included. The top ten clones hold roughly 7.2% of a sample with about 130,000 clones, approximately 74% of them seen once. The source material was PBMCs. The source of these receptors is a male donor in good health and CMV-seronegative.

This clone was found a few times. In the same sample, other DNA sequences code for this CDR3. This chain connects TRBV2 to TRBJ2-4; 7 bases fit TRBD2. Germline assignment: CDR1 SNHLY and CDR2 FYNNEI. J lost 4 bases, V lost 5 bases, and 5 bases had no gene match. This CDR3 spans 14 amino acids. The CDR3 loop reads CASSITGGKNIQYF. CDR3 sequence (DNA): TGTGCCAGCAGTATAACCGGGGGGAAAAACATTCAGTACTTC.

The CDR3 DNA reads as TGCGCCAGCAGCTTCTCTAGCGGGAGCTTTGGCACCGGGGAGCTGTTTTTT. This translates into CASSFSSGSFGTGELFF. The chain carries TRBV5-1 and TRBJ2-2, with 10 positions matching TRBD2. Germline CDR1 reads SGHRS; CDR2 reads YFSETQ. J lost 4 bases, V lost 2 bases, and 8 bases had no gene match. The CDR3 is 17 residues long.

The J gene is TRBJ2-7, the V gene TRBV4-3, with D possibly TRBD2 on 6 matching bases. V was pared by 0 bases and J by 3 bases, with 9 bases between. Germline-derived CDR1 and CDR2 are LGHNA and YSLEER. This CDR3 has 14 residues. CDR3 amino acids: CASSQDPGVYEQYF. Written as DNA, the CDR3 is TGCGCCAGCAGCCAAGACCCGGGAGTCTACGAGCAGTACTTC.

The chain links TRBV4-3 to TRBJ1-2, with D unclear. This CDR3 is built from 13 residues. The ends were cut back, 0 bases at V and 4 bases at J, with 6 bases in the middle. From germline, CDR1 is LGHNA and CDR2 YSLEER. The CDR3 is CASSQDGTYGYTF. CDR3 in DNA: TGCGCCAGCAGCCAAGACGGTACCTATGGCTACACCTTC.

The chain is built from TRBV30 and TRBJ2-2, with 7 bases aligning to TRBD1. The CDR3 extends over 15 amino acids. The junction had 9 bases not matched to a gene; V was cut back by 3 bases and J by 5 bases. Germline V lookup: CDR1 GTSNPN, CDR2 SVGIG (reference sequence). This CDR3 is CAWSPSRGRTGELFF. The CDR3 region has the DNA TGTGCCTGGAGCCCAAGTAGGGGGCGAACCGGGGAGCTGTTTTTT.

The V gene is TRBV28, the J gene TRBJ2-2; 15 positions agree with TRBD2. Unmatched junction bases numbered 5, after V lost 2 bases and J lost 1 base. The germline V gene has CDR1 MDHEN and CDR2 SYDVKM. This CDR3 has 19 residues. The CDR3 DNA sequence: TGTGCCAGCAGTTTAATCTCGGGACTAGCGGGGGGGAACACCGGGGAGCTGTTTTTT. Amino acids: CASSLISGLAGGNTGELFF.

The V and J genes are TRBV11-3 and TRBJ2-2, with D perhaps TRBD2 (5 bases). Trimming removed 3 bases at V and 5 bases at J, with 10 bases between. Germline CDR1 reads SGHNT; CDR2 reads YENEEA. This CDR3 spans 14 amino acids. The CDR3 DNA reads as TGTGCCAGCAGCTTCCGAGGGAATACCGGGGAGCTGTTTTTT. Protein: CASSFRGNTGELFF.

V usage is TRBV6-6 and J usage is TRBJ1-2, with 10 bases lining up with TRBD1. Trimming removed 7 bases from V and 4 bases from J; junction bases left unmatched: 9. The germline CDR1 and CDR2 sequences are MNHNY and SVGAGI (reference sequence). CDR3 size: 15 residues. The DNA of the CDR3 is TGTGCCAGCACCACCGCTGGGACAGGGGTCTATGGCTACACCTTC. Protein product: CASTTAGTGVYGYTF.

The CDR3 DNA follows: TGTGCCAGCAGCCGTAGGAGGGCGAACACTGAAGCTTTCTTT. This encodes CASSRRRANTEAFF. The J gene is TRBJ1-1, the V gene TRBV28; D uncertain. Trimming stripped 6 bases from V and 1 base from J, with 12 bases between. The CDR3 runs 14 residues. Per the germline V gene, CDR1 is MDHEN and CDR2 is SYDVKM.

This chain joins TRBV9 and TRBJ2-7; 9 nucleotides align to TRBD1. With V trimmed by 4 bases and J by 2 bases, 10 bases remained unmatched. Germline-derived CDR1 and CDR2 are SGDLS and YYNGEE. The CDR3 is 16 residues long. The CDR3 DNA sequence: TGTGCCAGCAGCTCCGAAGACAGGGGGTATGCCTACGAGCAGTACTTC. Protein: CASSSEDRGYAYEQYF.

This clone was detected a few times. J is TRBJ1-6 and V is TRBV5-3, with 8 bases that match TRBD1. TRBV5-3 is identified as an open reading frame with a role that is uncertain. Trimming removed 2 bases from V and 9 bases from J; junction bases left unmatched: 10. This CDR3 has 16 amino acids. The DNA for the CDR3 is TGTGCCAGAAGCTTATTACCCAGGGGGCCGAGTTCACCCCTCCACTTT. It encodes CARSLLPRGPSSPLHF.

The chain couples TRBV7-8 to TRBJ2-7, with D possibly matching TRBD1 (6 bases). Germline CDR1 reads SGHVS; CDR2 reads FQNEAQ. The CDR3 has 14 residues. Trimming pared 0 bases from V and 6 bases from J, leaving 12 bases between. CDR3 protein: CASSLARLRGEQYF. Here the CDR3 DNA reads TGTGCCAGCAGCTTAGCGAGGCTCAGGGGCGAGCAGTACTTC.

The chain recombines TRBV7-9 with TRBJ1-5, with 11 bases matching TRBD1. The CDR3 loop spans 14 amino acids. Germline V gene sequence: CDR1 SEHNR, CDR2 FQNEAQ (reference sequence). J was trimmed by 5 bases and V by 5 bases; bases with no gene match: 2. CDR3 protein: CASSRTGGDQPQHF. CDR3 DNA: TGTGCCAGCAGCCGGACAGGGGGCGATCAGCCCCAGCATTTT.

The rearrangement uses TRBV28 and TRBJ2-5, with 8 bases fitting TRBD1. The CDR3 consists of 16 residues. CDR1 is MDHEN and CDR2 is SYDVKM in the germline V gene. Trimming at V came to 5 bases and at J to 9 bases, leaving 17 bases not matched to a gene. The CDR3 here is CASSATTGDLPGAQYF. CDR3 in DNA: TGTGCCAGCAGTGCGACGACAGGGGACCTTCCCGGGGCCCAGTACTTC. The full variable domain, in which reference TRBV28 and TRBJ2-5 provide the parts outside the CDR3, is DVKVTQSSRYLVKRTGEKVFLECVQDMDHENMFWYRQDPGLGLRLIYFSYDVKMKEKGDIPEGYSVSREKKERFSLILESASTNQTSMYLCASSATTGDLPGAQYFGPGTRLLVL.

The rearrangement links TRBV4-3 to TRBJ2-1; 11 bases align to TRBD2. This CDR3 comprises 14 residues. The V and J ends lost 6 bases and 7 bases, in that order; junction bases with no gene match: 5. CDR1 is LGHNA and CDR2 is YSLEER in the germline V gene. CDR3 sequence (DNA): TGCGCCAGCAGTAGACTAGCGGGGATAAATGAGCAGTTCTTC. The encoded protein is CASSRLAGINEQFF.

V usage is TRBV28 and J usage is TRBJ1-1; a possible D gene is TRBD1 (6 bases). V was clipped by 4 bases and J by 0 bases, with 12 bases between them. CDR3 length: 15 amino acids. Germline CDR1 and CDR2: MDHEN and SYDVKM. The CDR3 spells CASSSHTGMNTEAFF. CDR3 sequence (DNA): TGTGCCAGCAGTTCCCACACAGGGATGAACACTGAAGCTTTCTTT.

V usage is TRBV7-2 and J usage is TRBJ2-1, with TRBD2 matching 8 bases. The germline CDR1 and CDR2 sequences are SGHTA and FQGNSA. Trimming took 3 bases from V and 2 from J; bases not matched to a gene: 0. The CDR3 is made up of 14 amino acids. CDR3 protein: CASSFSGTYNEQFF. The CDR3 coding sequence is TGTGCCAGCAGCTTTAGCGGGACCTACAATGAGCAGTTCTTC.

The count of this clone is one. V usage is TRBV5-4 and J usage is TRBJ2-1; weak D call: TRBD2 (5 bases). Trimming took 2 bases from V and 6 from J, leaving 24 bases between them. CDR3 length equals 18 residues. CDR1 SGHNT and CDR2 YYREEE come from the germline V gene (reference sequence). In nucleotides, the CDR3 is TGTGCCAGCAGCTTCGTGTCTAGCCGGTTAGCCCTGAGCAATGAGCAGTTCTTC. It is translated as CASSFVSSRLALSNEQFF.

V and J are TRBV28 and TRBJ1-5; D possibly corresponds to TRBD1 (6 bases). Trimming stripped 5 bases from V and 3 bases from J, with 11 bases between. The CDR3 loop spans 14 amino acids. Germline-derived CDR1 and CDR2 are MDHEN and SYDVKM. The CDR3 DNA reads TGTGCCAGCAGTATGGACAGAAACAATCAGCCCCAGCATTTT. This sequence encodes CASSMDRNNQPQHF.

This rearrangement joins TRBV29-1 to TRBJ2-7; 7 bases agree with TRBD1. This CDR3 contains 12 residues. The germline CDR1 and CDR2 sequences are SQVTM and ANQGSEA. The ends lost 4 bases at V and 2 bases at J; junction bases unmatched: 2. The CDR3 spells CSVAGQTYEQYF. The CDR3 DNA is TGCAGCGTTGCGGGACAGACCTACGAGCAGTACTTC.

This rearrangement joins TRBV30 to TRBJ2-1; 9 nucleotides agree with TRBD2. CDR3 length equals 13 residues. Per the germline V gene, CDR1 is GTSNPN and CDR2 is SVGIG (reference sequence). V lost 7 bases and J lost 9; bases outside the gene matches: 10. The CDR3 nucleotides are TGTGCCTCGAAGACTAGCGGAAGGGGTGAGCAGTTCTTC. It translates to CASKTSGRGEQFF.

The chain couples TRBV19 to TRBJ2-3, with TRBD2 as a possible D gene (7 bases). CDR1 and CDR2 from the germline V gene are LNHDA and SQIVND (reference sequence). The CDR3 covers 16 residues. Deletions cut 4 bases from V and 0 bases from J, with 14 bases between. Written as DNA, the CDR3 is TGTGCCAGTAGTAGGGGAGGCGGGGGCAGCACAGATACGCAGTATTTT. Translated, it gives CASSRGGGGSTDTQYF.

The rearrangement uses TRBV19 and TRBJ2-3; D might be TRBD2 (5 bases). Trimming took 6 bases from V and 2 from J, leaving 15 bases between them. This CDR3 region has 15 residues. CDR1 is LNHDA and CDR2 is SQIVND in the germline V gene (reference sequence). DNA for the CDR3: TGTGCCAGTAGGACCTCCGGGGTAGCCACAGATACGCAGTATTTT. Amino acids: CASRTSGVATDTQYF.

CDR3 protein: CSVARTGLNYGYTF. CDR3 in DNA: TGCAGCGTGGCTAGGACAGGTCTTAACTATGGCTACACCTTC. The rearrangement uses TRBV29-1 and TRBJ1-2, with 7 positions matching TRBD1. Losses at the gene ends were 6 bases for V and 1 base for J; bases not matched to a gene: 8. The CDR3 sequence is 14 residues long. Germline-derived CDR1 and CDR2 are SQVTM and ANQGSEA. Together with reference TRBV29-1 and TRBJ1-2, the CDR3 gives the full variable domain: SAVISQKPSRDICQRGTSLTIQCQVDSQVTMMFWYRQQPGQSLTLIATANQGSEATYESGFVIDKFPISRPNLTFSTLTVSNMSPEDSSIYLCSVARTGLNYGYTFGSGTRLTVV.